A selection of T cell receptor beta chains follows, all from one sample in a study of a mutant IDH1 vaccine in newly diagnosed glioma. Antigens for these TCRs are unknown. The repertoire was sequenced with immunoSEQ multiplex PCR; TCRdb's copy has only in-frame clones and lacks some. The table shows over 45,000 clones, with 75% to 90% occurring only once. Sequenced material: PBMCs, taken from a glioma patient whose treatment included an IDH1 peptide vaccine. The receptors were gathered from a man aged 35-49 years with glioma. The CDR3 runs from the conserved cysteine through the conserved F or W. A D gene is named only where the DNA matches it firmly. Part of the rows lack a size; the others show once, few, many or a class for expanded clones.

clone size	V gene	J gene	CDR3 length	D gene	CDR3 protein	CDR3 DNA
once	TRBV2	TRBJ1-3	16	TRBD1	CASSARGQGPGNTIYF	TGTGCCAGCAGTGCGAGAGGACAGGGCCCCGGAAACACCATATATTTT
few	TRBV2	TRBJ2-5	12	TRBD1	CASEGGEETQYF	TGTGCCAGCGAAGGGGGCGAAGAGACCCAGTACTTC
once	TRBV10-2	TRBJ2-5	15	-	CASSDSQGSSETQYF	TGCGCCAGCAGTGATAGTCAGGGGAGCTCAGAGACCCAGTACTTC
-	TRBV12-5	TRBJ2-7	14	-	CASGLAPDYGEQYF	TGTGCTAGTGGTTTGGCCCCGGACTATGGCGAGCAGTACTTC
once	TRBV7-8	TRBJ1-5	14	-	CASSLTGGRQPQHF	TGTGCCAGCAGCCTGACCGGGGGCCGTCAGCCCCAGCATTTT
once	TRBV4-2	TRBJ2-3	17	TRBD2	CASSFLGTSGSTDTQYF	TGTGCCAGCAGCTTCCTAGGGACTAGCGGAAGCACAGATACGCAGTATTTT
-	TRBV2	TRBJ2-5	13	-	CASIERGQETQYF	TGTGCCAGCATCGAAAGGGGTCAAGAGACCCAGTACTTC
-	TRBV2	TRBJ2-5	14	TRBD1	CASSRTGGWETQYF	TGTGCCAGCAGTAGGACAGGGGGTTGGGAGACCCAGTACTTC
-	TRBV10-3	TRBJ2-1	14	-	CAISPGEGVGEQFF	TGTGCCATCAGTCCCGGGGAGGGGGTTGGTGAGCAGTTCTTC
-	TRBV4-1	TRBJ1-1	15	-	CASSRSGDMYTEAFF	TGCGCCAGCAGCCGCTCAGGGGATATGTACACTGAAGCTTTCTTT
-	TRBV5-4	TRBJ1-2	13	-	CASSRGASYGYTF	TGTGCCAGCAGCCGGGGGGCCTCCTATGGCTACACCTTC
once	TRBV5-6	TRBJ1-3	16	-	CASSLHREFSGNTIYF	TGTGCCAGCAGCCTTCACAGGGAGTTCTCTGGAAACACCATATATTTT
-	TRBV14	TRBJ1-1	16	-	CASSPRWGRVNTEAFF	TGTGCCAGCAGCCCCCGTTGGGGCAGGGTGAACACTGAAGCTTTCTTT
-	TRBV30	TRBJ1-3	14	-	CAWRNGPGGDTIYF	TGTGCCTGGAGGAACGGGCCTGGGGGGGACACCATATATTTT
-	TRBV7-9	TRBJ2-7	13	-	CASSLGETYEQYF	TGTGCCAGCAGCTTGGGGGAAACCTACGAGCAGTACTTC
-	TRBV2	TRBJ2-5	14	-	CASRGIAVQETQYF	TGTGCCAGCAGGGGGATAGCGGTCCAAGAGACCCAGTACTTC
-	TRBV4-2	TRBJ2-2	12	TRBD2	CATRGGSGELFF	TGTGCCACGCGGGGGGGCTCCGGGGAGCTGTTTTTT
-	TRBV2	TRBJ2-7	13	TRBD1	CASSKDRAREQYF	TGTGCCAGCAGTAAAGACAGGGCCCGGGAGCAGTACTTC
-	TRBV6-1	TRBJ1-6	16	-	CASSVAVGTRNSPLHF	TGTGCCAGCAGTGTTGCCGTAGGGACACGGAATTCACCCCTCCACTTT
few	TRBV6-5	TRBJ1-5	15	-	CASSYSGSPNQPQHF	TGTGCCAGCAGTTACTCGGGGTCCCCGAATCAGCCCCAGCATTTT
-	TRBV5-1	TRBJ2-7	13	-	CASSFSGAYEQYF	TGCGCCAGCAGCTTCTCAGGCGCCTACGAGCAGTACTTC
-	TRBV6-5	TRBJ2-7	14	-	CASSYSQGAYEQYF	TGTGCCAGCAGTTACTCTCAGGGCGCCTACGAGCAGTACTTC
-	TRBV2	TRBJ2-7	12	-	CASSRTVYEQYF	TGTGCCAGCAGTAGGACGGTCTACGAGCAGTACTTC
-	TRBV30	TRBJ2-3	13	TRBD2	CASSPAGVDTQYF	TGTGCCTCAAGTCCCGCGGGGGTAGATACGCAGTATTTT
few	TRBV7-8	TRBJ2-7	16	-	CASSPTLGTRSYEQYF	TGTGCCAGCAGCCCAACCCTGGGCACACGGTCCTACGAGCAGTACTTC
-	TRBV5-4	TRBJ1-1	14	-	CASSVRLAGTEAFF	TGTGCCAGCAGCGTGAGACTCGCAGGCACTGAAGCTTTCTTT
-	TRBV7-9	TRBJ1-1	15	TRBD1	CASSLGGTVNTEAFF	TGTGCCAGCAGCTTAGGCGGGACAGTGAATACTGAAGCTTTCTTT
once	TRBV2	TRBJ2-5	15	TRBD2	CASSSGLAGPETQYF	TGTGCCAGCAGTTCCGGACTAGCGGGGCCAGAGACCCAGTACTTC
-	TRBV7-2	TRBJ1-3	16	TRBD1	CASSFMGTGSGNTIYF	TGTGCCAGCAGCTTTATGGGGACAGGGAGTGGAAACACCATATATTTT
-	TRBV2	TRBJ1-6	14	-	CASPETSGNSPLHF	TGTGCCAGCCCAGAGACGAGTGGGAATTCACCCCTCCACTTT
-	TRBV6-5	TRBJ2-2	15	TRBD2	CASSFRGGGTGELFF	TGTGCCAGCAGTTTCCGCGGGGGGGGTACCGGGGAGCTGTTTTTT
-	TRBV6-6	TRBJ2-7	15	TRBD1	CASSPGTGFSYEQYF	TGTGCCAGCAGCCCCGGGACAGGGTTTTCCTACGAGCAGTACTTC
-	TRBV21-1	TRBJ2-7	14	-	CASSKRDKFYEQYF	TGTGCCAGCAGCAAACGGGATAAATTCTACGAGCAGTACTTC
-	TRBV5-1	TRBJ2-1	11	-	CASREENEQFF	TGCGCCAGCAGGGAAGAGAATGAGCAGTTCTTC
-	TRBV7-2	TRBJ1-4	14	TRBD1	CASSLEGAGKKLFF	TGTGCCAGCAGCTTAGAGGGGGCGGGCAAAAAACTGTTTTTT
once	TRBV7-8	TRBJ1-2	16	TRBD1	CASSSRTGSFNYGYTF	TGTGCCAGCAGCTCGCGGACAGGATCATTCAACTATGGCTACACCTTC
few	TRBV6-6	TRBJ2-1	13	TRBD2	CASSRTSGYGQFF	TGTGCCAGCAGCCGGACTAGCGGCTATGGGCAGTTCTTC
-	TRBV5-1	TRBJ1-6	16	TRBD1	CASSMTGSSYNSPLHF	TGCGCCAGCAGCATGACAGGGAGCTCCTATAATTCACCCCTCCACTTT
-	TRBV29-1	TRBJ1-2	11	TRBD1	CSSQGGYGYTF	TGCAGCTCACAGGGGGGCTATGGCTACACCTTC
-	TRBV18	TRBJ2-7	13	-	CASSPEVPYEQYF	TGTGCCAGCTCACCGGAGGTCCCCTACGAGCAGTACTTC
-	TRBV30	TRBJ1-1	14	-	CAWRRSRGPTEAFF	TGTGCCTGGAGACGAAGCAGGGGCCCGACTGAAGCTTTCTTT
-	TRBV7-9	TRBJ2-3	14	-	CASSRPPRSDTQYF	TGTGCCAGCAGCCGCCCCCCTCGGTCGGATACGCAGTATTTT
-	TRBV13	TRBJ1-1	12	-	CASSLQFDEAFF	TGTGCCAGCAGCCTACAGTTCGATGAAGCTTTCTTT
-	TRBV29-1	TRBJ2-1	14	-	CSVEGLDSYNEQFF	TGCAGCGTTGAGGGCCTGGACAGCTACAATGAGCAGTTCTTC
-	TRBV30	TRBJ1-4	13	-	CAWSDRVWEKLFF	TGTGCCTGGAGTGACAGGGTGTGGGAAAAACTGTTTTTT
-	TRBV4-1	TRBJ2-7	16	TRBD1	CASSQEETGVFYEQYF	TGCGCCAGCAGCCAAGAGGAGACAGGGGTATTCTACGAGCAGTACTTC
-	TRBV29-1	TRBJ2-3	14	-	CSVENELATDTQYF	TGCAGCGTTGAAAACGAACTAGCCACAGATACGCAGTATTTT
once	TRBV6-1	TRBJ2-7	13	-	CASRKAGSYEQYF	TGTGCCAGCAGAAAGGCGGGCTCCTACGAGCAGTACTTC
-	TRBV5-1	TRBJ2-2	14	-	CASSLAPNTGELFF	TGCGCCAGCAGCTTGGCCCCCAACACCGGGGAGCTGTTTTTT
-	TRBV18	TRBJ1-6	16	-	CASSPRGAGAHSPLHF	TGTGCCAGCTCACCTCGAGGTGCAGGGGCGCATTCACCCCTCCACTTT